Detailed here is one TCR beta chain. Its specificity is not known. The V and J ends lost 4 bases and 5 bases respectively, with 8 bases between them. CDR3 length: 13 amino acids. Profiled with immunoSEQ multiplex PCR; TCRdb holds only in-frame clones, not every one. The data hold tens of thousands of clones, with over 60% observed a single time. These data originate in a study of T cell responses to AZD1222 COVID-19 vaccine. Study outcomes and limitations: Receipt of two AZD1222 doses was followed by a rise in Spike-specific TCR breadth and depth. The CD4 TCRs associated with vaccination extended across spike and predominated at 160-218 and 743-854. Unmutated variant regions reportedly attract nearly half of all spike-specific TCRs.

This rearrangement joins TRBV12-3 or TRBV12-4 to TRBJ1-4; D is unresolved. This receptor was taken from an adult in good health. The starting material was peripheral blood, obtained on day 0 of AZD1222 vaccination. CDR3 bases: TGTGCCAGCAGTTGGGGTGGGAATGAAAAACTGTTTTTT. Amino acids: CASSWGGNEKLFF.